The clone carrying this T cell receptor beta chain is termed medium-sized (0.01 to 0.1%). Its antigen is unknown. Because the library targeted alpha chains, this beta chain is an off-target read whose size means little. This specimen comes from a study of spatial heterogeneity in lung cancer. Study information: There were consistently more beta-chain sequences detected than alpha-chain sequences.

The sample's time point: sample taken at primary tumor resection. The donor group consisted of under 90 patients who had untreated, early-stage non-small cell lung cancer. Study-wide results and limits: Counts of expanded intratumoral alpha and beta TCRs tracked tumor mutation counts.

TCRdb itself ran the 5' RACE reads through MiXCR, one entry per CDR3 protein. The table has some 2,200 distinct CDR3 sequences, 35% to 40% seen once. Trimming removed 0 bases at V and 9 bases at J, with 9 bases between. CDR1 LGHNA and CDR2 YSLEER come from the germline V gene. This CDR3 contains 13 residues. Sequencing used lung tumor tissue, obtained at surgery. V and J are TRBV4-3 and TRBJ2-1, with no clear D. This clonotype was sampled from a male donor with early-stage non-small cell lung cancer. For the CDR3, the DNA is TGCGCCAGCAGCCAAGAGCGCGGTGGTGAGCAGTTCTTC. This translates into CASSQERGGEQFF.